Sequencing of this T cell receptor beta chain was carried out in a study of cytomegalovirus exposure and HLA in healthy donors. Study summary: Among several hundred genotyped donors, about 85% fell in the Caucasian-associated ancestry cluster. Regarding the study as a whole: A later analysis linked a missense variant in DCLRE1C to the trimming of TCR beta V and J genes.

With respect to this clone: Its antigen is not known.

Those who donated were healthy bone marrow donors. Vbeta (60) and Jbeta (13) primers were used in the PCR. As processed by the authors: A follow-up analysis tallied about 88 million unique TCR beta chains, 8.5 million to 14 million shared. The method was immunoSEQ multiplex PCR; TCRdb's version includes in-frame clones alone and lacks a portion of them. The V and J calls and clone size come from that table; D and trimming were worked out from the DNA. The repertoire has more than 150,000 clones, approximately 80% of them found once; the top ten carry under 2%. The CDR3 totals 16 residues. Between the trimmed V and J ends, which lost 6 bases and 4 bases, there was a span of 18 bases. The V gene's germline CDR1 is SNHLY and CDR2 FYNNEI.

The J gene is TRBJ1-4, the V gene TRBV2; maybe TRBD1 (6 bases). This TCR came from a woman between 18 and 30 years old in good health and CMV-seronegative. Sequenced material: PBMCs. The CDR3 sequence: CASSGRGGRVNEKLFF. CDR3 DNA sequence: TGTGCCAGCAGCGGTCGGGGGGGCCGGGTTAATGAAAAACTGTTTTTT.